This T cell receptor beta chain appears in the sequencing data of a study of cytomegalovirus exposure and HLA in healthy donors (dated by TCRdb to 2016 to 2017). For the study in its entirety: An earlier analysis of approximately 600 of the donors reported approximately 290 Gb of sequence data and approximately 110 million unique TCR beta sequences from approximately 180 million T cells. An early release that covered about 600 HLA-typed donors contained around 300 gigabases of sequencing data and 85 million to 100 million unique TCR sequences. Of the 350 to 450 genotyped donors, over 65% fell in the genetic ancestry cluster associated with self-reported Caucasian donors. The aim of the study was to test whether cataloging public T cell receptors could identify signatures of past pathogen exposure. The T cell repertoires of roughly 660 subjects were profiled by immunosequencing and related to cytomegalovirus serostatus. In addition to the first cohort of around 670 subjects, a separate validation cohort of 130 or so different subjects was used. High-throughput TCR immunosequencing, statistical association of individual TCRs with disease status, and machine learning were combined to predict cytomegalovirus infection status. In a later analysis, previously published TCR beta repertoires from 500 to 750 donors were re-analyzed and high-resolution HLA genotyping was added so that TCR occurrence patterns could be studied. Rather than using new phenotypic data, the later analysis identified candidate immune exposures from TCR beta sequences and from how often those sequences occurred across donors. An earlier analysis of more than 450 of the donors used high-throughput TCR beta sequencing to judge whether each TCR beta V gene segment behaved as functional or pseudogenic. Donor age, sex, ethnicity and CMV serostatus were compiled together with the repertoire data. A later genetic analysis used genome-wide SNP genotypes for about three fifths of the 666 donors, treating that subset as a discovery cohort. Every discovery cohort repertoire had been produced on one sequencing platform. HLA typing included class I and class II loci at four-digit resolution. Typing coverage varied by locus: roughly 620-640 donors for A, B, C, DRB1 and DQB1; approximately 520 for DQA1; 606 for DPA1; 400 to 480 for DPB1. Four or five DR-DQ haplotypes were handled as single units for association and clustering because linkage in the cohort was strong. Among almost 400 genotyped donors of the cohort, an average of approximately 240,000 unique TCR beta nucleotide sequences were sequenced per donor, roughly 18% of them non-productive.

The CDR3 spans 14 residues, from the cysteine through the phenylalanine. Solely the CDR3 DNA is kept, with 42 bases framed from the first base. A distance of 14 bases separates the germline ends of V and J, which lose 6 bases and 2 bases respectively. The germline V gene provides CDR1 SGHDN and CDR2 FVKESK. The paper's findings and limits, for the study overall: A later analysis found that TCR association rates varied across HLA loci, with DRB1 alleles showing the most associated TCRs and HLA-C alleles the fewest. In this cohort, only TCR beta chains were sequenced, and detectable features were limited by the absence of alpha or paired-chain data. The only immune exposure information available for the cohort was CMV serostatus. The study listed 150 to 200 TCR beta chains as associated with cytomegalovirus. Because counts were too low, seventeen rarely observed V segments, including chromosome 9 orphons, were excluded from the earlier analysis of some 590 of the donors. Some IMGT-functional V segments, including TRBV6-2 and TRBV6-3, could not be distinguished by the 87-base-pair reads and were therefore excluded. Broadly in line with IMGT annotations, most TCR beta V segments showed up in productive rearrangements about 87% or about 30% of the time in an earlier analysis of several hundred of the donors. Most TCR sequences were seen in very few donors, while some public TCRs were found in many individuals. Because some donors lacked HLA typing at each locus, the association tests relied only on the typed subset. Several of the top co-occurrence clusters appeared to be linked to parvovirus B19, influenza, CMV and Epstein-Barr virus, according to a later analysis. When HLA alleles, especially DR and DQ, strongly co-occurred, TCR associations were difficult to assign to individual alleles. According to the authors, the approach could potentially be generalized to other disease states and immunological phenotypes. Sequencing depth was assumed to be roughly uniform across donors in the presence/absence analyses, though that assumption may not hold. A further reported finding was that TCR beta sequences accurately predicted the HLA-A and HLA-B alleles for most subjects in the first cohort. In a later genetic analysis, fewer N-insertions in productive TCRs were reported among donors in an Asian-associated ancestry cluster than the roughly 670-donor mean. A later analysis found that most CMV-associated TCR beta chains appeared HLA-restricted, with HLA associations seemingly driven largely by CMV exposure. The classifier was reported to diagnose cytomegalovirus status with high specificity and sensitivity in both the original and validation cohorts. In a later genetic analysis, a missense DCLRE1C variant was associated with V-gene and J-gene trimming of TCR beta chains, and the association was replicated in an independent cohort. Compared with equally common non-associated chains, HLA-associated TCR beta chains in a later analysis were more clonally expanded and had lower generation probabilities. A few of the identified cytomegalovirus-associated TCR beta chains were confirmed in vitro to be specific for cytomegalovirus antigens. A group of highly shared sequence variants was considered likely to be a technical artifact of the sequencing pipeline. A later analysis associated about 16,000 TCR beta sequences with specific HLA alleles at a false discovery rate of 0.05. Correlated functional status among segregating V segments might reflect linkage disequilibrium, but an unknown experimental factor could not be ruled out.

The cohort comprised some 700 healthy bone marrow donors. Cohort members were all nominally healthy when sampled, although unrecorded immune exposures were likely present. The donor was CMV seronegative and was included in the group of hundreds of seronegative cohort members. A peripheral blood sample was collected from each donor, and TCR beta sequencing was performed on peripheral blood mononuclear cells. The Qiagen DNeasy Blood Extraction Kit was used to extract genomic DNA from the blood cell samples. The library was built by means of the immunoSEQ multiplex PCR assay. For the multiplex PCR, a mixture combining 60 forward primers for TCR Vbeta segments and 13 reverse primers for TCR Jbeta segments was used. The CDR3 region of rearranged TCR beta genes was amplified from genomic DNA with a multiplex PCR assay. The Illumina HiSeq System was used to sequence the amplified TCR beta libraries as 87-base-pair reads. In the original analysis: A later analysis tallied tens of millions of unique TCR beta chains across the approximately 670 repertoires, and about 12 million of those chains were shared by two or more donors. A nearest-neighbor algorithm error-corrected the raw reads and collapsed the reads into unique sequences, merging closely related sequences to remove PCR and sequencing errors. To assign V, D and J gene segments, CDR3 sequences were aligned to IMGT reference sequences. Each retained sequence needed at least a six-nucleotide match to both a V gene segment and a J gene segment. Rearrangements were called productive when the CDR3 lacked stop codons and stayed in frame with V and J; all others were non-productive. Following IMGT convention, CDR3 was defined as the stretch from the second conserved V-encoded cysteine to the conserved J-encoded phenylalanine. The earlier analysis of about 620 of the donors excluded sequences that lacked an unambiguous match to a single V gene segment. An earlier analysis of some 610 of the donors called V segments functional above 56.7% productive rearrangements and segregating when the between-donor standard deviation exceeded 5%. A statistical classification framework was built for diagnosing cytomegalovirus status from the catalog of TCR beta chain sequences. V and J gene assignment, in a later analysis, came from comparing TCR nucleotide sequences with IMGT/GENE-DB human TR gene sequences. Using the TCRdist pipeline, a later analysis assigned CDR3 sequences along with most-parsimonious VDJ recombination scenarios. A later analysis defined each TCR beta chain by its CDR3 amino acid sequence plus V-gene family, and excluded reads lacking a unique V-gene family. A later analysis removed roughly 590 highly shared, low-generation-probability nucleotide sequences to deal with suspected cross-contamination and a sequencing artifact. In a later analysis, a clonal expansion index for each public chain was calculated from normalized within-repertoire ranks of inferred template counts. In a later analysis, generation probabilities were computed using a VDJ recombination model fitted to out-of-frame rearrangements, and the results were checked against IGoR. A later analysis scored TCR-TCR, TCR-HLA and TCR-CMV co-occurrence with hypergeometric tests, applying a repertoire-size bias correction to TCR pairs. In a later analysis, false discovery rates were estimated by permuting HLA or CMV assignments 20 times. In a later analysis, co-occurring TCRs were grouped using DBSCAN, and TCRdist sequence similarity was added for clustering within HLA-allele-positive subsets. For co-occurrence clustering, repertoires with fewer than 30,000 or more than 120,000 public chains were excluded, along with five repertoires with anomalous nucleotide sharing. TCRdb carries this immuneACCESS record with in-frame sequences only. Its versions omit some clonotypes, under half of them owing to an unresolved V gene in the studies checked, with the rest unexplained. V and J calls and clone size follow that table, whereas D and trimming were derived from the DNA. A total of 150,000 to 200,000 clones appear in this sample, about four fifths of them only once. The ten top clones hold about 1.5% of the sample.

The sample holds a few counts of this clone. The specificity of this receptor is unknown. No base qualities exist here, and no much larger clone lies one base off it. The sequencing sample was made of PBMCs. This sequence originates from a male donor in good health and CMV-seronegative. The chain was built from TRBV14 and TRBJ2-7, with a weak D call of TRBD2 (6 bases match). The DNA sequence is as follows: TGTGCCAGCAGTGGCGGGGTCTCTCCCTACGAGCAGTACTTC. The resulting protein is CASSGGVSPYEQYF.